Sequencing of this T cell receptor beta chain was carried out in a study of T-cell memory formation after mild COVID-19. The sample holds many counts of this clonotype. Antigen specificity is unknown. The junction departs from the called germline gene at one end, perhaps through a read error. TCRdb reprocessed the 5' RACE reads with MiXCR, giving one entry per CDR3 protein. This table has under 450,000 distinct CDR3 sequences, under 25% appearing once. Regarding the study as a whole: CD4+ contracting clones were mainly CM and EM; CD8+ ones, EMRA.

Source material: PBMCs or a T cell subset sorted from them (not recorded which). The sequence came from an adult woman who had mild COVID-19 (a few samples of this study predate the infection). Cell type and time point are not known.

In nucleotides, the CDR3 is TGTGCTAGCAGCTTAGTACGGGGCGGCGAGCAGTACTTC. Protein product: CASSLVRGGEQYF. V gene TRBV7-7 combines with J gene TRBJ2-7, with D tentatively TRBD1 or TRBD2 (5 bases each). CDR3 length: 13 residues. Per germline, CDR1 SSHAT and CDR2 FNYEAQ (reference sequence).